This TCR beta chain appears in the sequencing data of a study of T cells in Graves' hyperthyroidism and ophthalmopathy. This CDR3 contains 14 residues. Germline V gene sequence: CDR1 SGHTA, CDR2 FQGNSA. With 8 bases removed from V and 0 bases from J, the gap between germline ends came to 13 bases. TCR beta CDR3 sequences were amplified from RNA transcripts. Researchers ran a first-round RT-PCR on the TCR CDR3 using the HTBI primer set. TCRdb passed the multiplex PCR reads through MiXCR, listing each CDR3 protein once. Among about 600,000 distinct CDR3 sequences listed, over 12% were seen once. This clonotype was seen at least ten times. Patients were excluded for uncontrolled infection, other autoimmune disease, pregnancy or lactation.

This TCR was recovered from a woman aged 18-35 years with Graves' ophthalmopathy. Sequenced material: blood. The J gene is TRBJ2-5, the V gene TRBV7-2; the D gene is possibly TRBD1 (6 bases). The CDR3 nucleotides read TGTGCCAGCTTGGGACAACGGGACCAAGAGACCCAGTACTTC. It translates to CASLGQRDQETQYF.